Listed below are T cell receptor beta chains from one sample, sequenced in a study of cytomegalovirus exposure and HLA in healthy donors. Clones were read by immunoSEQ multiplex PCR, and TCRdb kept only the in-frame ones, dropping some. The sample contains tens of thousands of clones, about three quarters of which appear only once. The specimen was PBMCs. The receptor source for this set is a male donor in good health and CMV-seropositive. Both conserved end residues are part of each CDR3. Each record gives: D gene, V gene, CDR3 length, J gene, clone size, CDR3 protein, CDR3 DNA. The D gene is left open where the match is weak. Size is stated for part of the rows, as once, few or many counts, or as a class when the clone is expanded.

>TRBD2|TRBV13|17|TRBJ2-1|NA
CASSPPFQAGVHNEQFF
TGTGCCAGCAGCCCCCCCTTCCAAGCGGGAGTCCACAATGAGCAGTTCTTC
>TRBD1|TRBV6-5|14|TRBJ1-2|NA
CASRGTGGAYGYTF
TGTGCCAGCAGAGGGACAGGGGGCGCCTATGGCTACACCTTC
>NA|TRBV11-2|12|TRBJ2-1|NA
CASSPRLDRQFF
TGTGCCAGCAGCCCCCGTCTAGATCGGCAGTTCTTC
>NA|TRBV4-2|13|TRBJ2-3|NA
CASSQDGGDTQYF
TGTGCCAGCAGCCAAGACGGAGGAGATACGCAGTATTTT
>TRBD2|TRBV5-1|17|TRBJ2-1|NA
CASSALTSGRAQDEQFF
TGCGCCAGCAGCGCCCTCACTAGCGGGAGGGCGCAGGATGAGCAGTTCTTC
>NA|TRBV5-6|13|TRBJ1-1|few
CASSPNRDTEAFF
TGTGCCAGCAGCCCTAACAGGGACACTGAAGCTTTCTTT
>TRBD1|TRBV28|19|TRBJ1-6|NA
CASSLIQTITGVHNSPLHF
TGTGCCAGCAGTTTGATACAAACAATAACAGGGGTCCATAATTCACCCCTCCACTTT
>TRBD2|TRBV28|17|TRBJ2-1|NA
CASSFLTGLGGENEQFF
TGTGCCAGCAGTTTCCTTACGGGACTAGGGGGAGAAAATGAGCAGTTCTTC
>TRBD1|TRBV6-5|14|TRBJ1-2|few
CASSYSGGDYGYTF
TGTGCCAGCAGTTACTCAGGGGGCGACTATGGCTACACCTTC
>TRBD1|TRBV4-2|16|TRBJ1-1|few
CASSQGTGGKDTEAFF
TGTGCCAGCAGCCAAGGGACAGGGGGAAAGGACACTGAAGCTTTCTTT
>NA|TRBV28|15|TRBJ1-1|NA
CASSFNQGRGDEAFF
TGTGCCAGCAGTTTTAACCAAGGAAGGGGTGATGAAGCTTTCTTT
>NA|TRBV7-9|16|TRBJ2-3|NA
CASSPRDIGLTDTQYF
TGTGCCAGCAGCCCACGGGACATCGGGTTAACAGATACGCAGTATTTT
>NA|TRBV19|13|TRBJ1-1|once
CASSRTANTEAFF
TGTGCCAGTAGTCGGACAGCGAACACTGAAGCTTTCTTT
>NA|TRBV28|15|TRBJ1-2|NA
CASSFPPQGHYGYTF
TGTGCCAGCAGTTTCCCCCCACAGGGACACTATGGCTACACCTTC
>NA|TRBV28|15|TRBJ1-5|NA
CASSLGGEINQPQHF
TGTGCCAGCAGTTTGGGAGGGGAAATTAATCAGCCCCAGCATTTT
>TRBD1|TRBV6-1|14|TRBJ1-5|few
CAIQGGFSNQPQHF
TGTGCCATCCAGGGGGGTTTTAGCAATCAGCCCCAGCATTTT
>NA|TRBV27|16|TRBJ2-6|once
CASSLGTDSGANVLTF
TGTGCCAGCTCCCTGGGCACGGACTCTGGGGCCAACGTCCTGACTTTC
>NA|TRBV9|15|TRBJ1-3|NA
CASSSRGISGNTIYF
TGTGCCAGCAGCTCCAGGGGCATCTCTGGAAACACCATATATTTT
>NA|TRBV25-1|10|TRBJ2-1|few
CASQGDEQFF
TGTGCCAGCCAAGGGGATGAGCAGTTCTTC
>NA|TRBV27|17|TRBJ2-7|NA
CASSFSAPDSLLYEQYF
TGTGCCAGCAGTTTTTCGGCCCCGGACAGCCTACTCTACGAGCAGTACTTC
>NA|TRBV6-1|13|TRBJ1-2|once
CASSEQGREGYTF
TGTGCCAGCAGTGAACAAGGGAGGGAAGGCTACACCTTC
>TRBD1|TRBV30|13|TRBJ1-2|NA
CARRTGLDYGYTF
TGTGCCCGCCGGACAGGCTTGGACTATGGCTACACCTTC
>NA|TRBV19|16|TRBJ2-1|NA
CASSIPSRSSYNEQFF
TGTGCCAGTAGTATACCCTCCCGGAGCTCCTACAATGAGCAGTTCTTC
>NA|TRBV7-9|17|TRBJ2-2|NA
CASIVVLGQLPTGELFF
TGTGCCAGCATTGTTGTTCTAGGACAGCTACCCACCGGGGAGCTGTTTTTT
>NA|TRBV29-1|12|TRBJ1-1|NA
CSGSRGNTEAFF
TGCAGCGGTTCCCGGGGGAACACTGAAGCTTTCTTT
>TRBD1|TRBV6-1|15|TRBJ2-7|NA
CASSEEWTGAYEQYF
TGTGCCAGCAGTGAAGAGTGGACAGGGGCCTACGAGCAGTACTTC
>TRBD1|TRBV6-5|15|TRBJ2-7|NA
CASRGTGSTTYEQYF
TGTGCCAGCAGAGGGACAGGGTCGACAACCTACGAGCAGTACTTC
>NA|TRBV7-8|18|TRBJ1-5|NA
CASSEPPTGEYFNQPQHF
TGTGCCAGCAGCGAGCCTCCGACAGGAGAGTACTTCAATCAGCCCCAGCATTTT
>NA|TRBV12-2|16|TRBJ2-7|few
CASRFATGESSYEQYF
TGTGCAAGTCGCTTCGCCACAGGGGAAAGCTCCTACGAGCAGTACTTC
>TRBD2|TRBV18|16|TRBJ2-7|NA
CASSSLGLAGAYEQYF
TGTGCCAGCTCATCTCTGGGACTAGCGGGGGCCTACGAGCAGTACTTC
>TRBD2|TRBV19|16|TRBJ2-7|NA
CASSIRGPSGSYEQYF
TGTGCCAGTAGTATACGAGGGCCTAGCGGGTCTTACGAGCAGTACTTC
>NA|TRBV2|13|TRBJ2-7|NA
CAKSLGAAYEQYF
TGTGCCAAAAGCCTAGGGGCCGCCTACGAGCAGTACTTC
>NA|TRBV5-1|14|TRBJ2-2|NA
CASSLTRAGGELFF
TGCGCCAGCAGCTTGACTAGGGCTGGCGGGGAGCTGTTTTTT
>TRBD1|TRBV7-8|15|TRBJ1-5|NA
CASSSRQGGNQPQHF
TGTGCCAGCAGCTCTAGGCAGGGGGGCAATCAGCCCCAGCATTTT
>TRBD1|TRBV6-6|16|TRBJ2-6|NA
CASSYPTGSGANVLTF
TGTGCCAGCAGTTACCCGACAGGGTCGGGGGCCAACGTCCTGACTTTC
>NA|TRBV6-1|17|TRBJ2-7|NA
CASSEASRAILSREQYF
TGTGCCAGCAGTGAAGCCTCCAGGGCAATCCTCTCGCGCGAGCAGTACTTC
>NA|TRBV7-2|16|TRBJ2-2|NA
CASSLGGGRVAGELFF
TGTGCCAGCAGCTTAGGGGGAGGACGGGTCGCCGGGGAGCTGTTTTTT
>TRBD1|TRBV27|14|TRBJ1-4|NA
CASSSQGAGEKLFF
TGTGCCAGCAGTTCACAGGGGGCTGGTGAAAAACTGTTTTTT
>TRBD1|TRBV5-1|15|TRBJ2-3|NA
CASRLTGTGQDTQYF
TGCGCCAGCCGATTAACGGGGACAGGGCAAGATACGCAGTATTTT
>NA|TRBV9|14|TRBJ2-1|NA
CASSAVQGYNEQFF
TGTGCCAGCAGCGCGGTACAGGGCTACAATGAGCAGTTCTTC
>TRBD1|TRBV6-5|11|TRBJ1-1|NA
CATQGATEAFF
TGTGCCACACAGGGGGCCACTGAAGCTTTCTTT
>TRBD1|TRBV5-4|17|TRBJ2-5|NA
CASSLGVSVGGGETQYF
TGTGCCAGCAGCTTGGGGGTTTCGGTAGGGGGCGGAGAGACCCAGTACTTC